The sequence of this TCR beta chain was determined in a study of cytomegalovirus exposure and HLA in healthy donors. Primers included in the PCR were 60 Vbeta and 13 Jbeta primers. Libraries were prepared by immunoSEQ multiplex PCR; TCRdb keeps only in-frame clonotypes and omits some of them. The table shows about 97,000 clones, with 77% occurring only once. In the case of this clone: No antigen is known for it. This same CDR3 is encoded by further DNA sequences in the sample.

Study results and caveats: Among donors in an Asian-associated ancestry cluster, a later analysis reportedly found fewer N-insertions than the approximately 670-donor mean. A previous analysis found most TCR beta V segments productive roughly 90% or roughly 30% of the time. Cytomegalovirus status, reportedly, was diagnosed with high specificity and sensitivity by the classifier. Most subjects had HLA-A and HLA-B alleles reportedly predicted accurately by TCR beta sequences.

V was pared by 5 bases and J by 4 bases, with 14 bases between. Germline-derived CDR1 and CDR2 are MDHEN and SYDVKM. CDR3 length equals 14 residues. The chain links TRBV28 to TRBJ1-2, with D unclear. Sample: PBMCs. The receptor was derived from a male donor in good health and CMV-seropositive. This CDR3 reads CASSPLGRRYGYTF. The CDR3 coding sequence is TGTGCCAGCAGTCCCTTGGGCAGGCGCTATGGCTACACCTTC.